The rows below give T cell receptor beta chains drawn from one sample of a study of T-cell memory formation after mild COVID-19. TCRdb processed the 5' RACE reads anew with MiXCR; each CDR3 protein has one entry. The table records about 180,000 distinct CDR3 sequences, 16% of them present only once. Material: PBMCs or a T cell subset sorted from them (not recorded which). The receptors come from an adult woman who had mild COVID-19 (a few samples of this study predate the infection). Cell type and time point are not known. The CDR3 runs from the conserved cysteine through the conserved F or W. Fields, in order: J gene, clone size, D gene, V gene, CDR3 DNA, CDR3 protein. D genes are given only for firm matches. The size of a clone is reported for some rows only, either as once, few or many, or as a class for expanded clones.

j_call: TRBJ1-5; clone_size: -; d_call: -; v_call: TRBV12-3/TRBV12-4; cdr3_nt: TGTGCCAGCAGTTTATCCGGGCAGCCCCAGCATTTT; cdr3_aa: CASSLSGQPQHF
j_call: TRBJ1-1; clone_size: few; d_call: TRBD1; v_call: TRBV9; cdr3_nt: TGTGCCAGCAGCGCGGGGGGGGACAGGGTCACTGAAGCTTTCTTT; cdr3_aa: CASSAGGDRVTEAFF
j_call: TRBJ2-7; clone_size: many; d_call: TRBD2; v_call: TRBV5-1; cdr3_nt: TGCGCCAGCAGCTGGCTAGCGGGCTCCTACGAGCAGTACTTC; cdr3_aa: CASSWLAGSYEQYF
j_call: TRBJ2-2; clone_size: -; d_call: -; v_call: TRBV5-1; cdr3_nt: TGCGCCAGCAGCTTAGACACCCCAACGAACACCGGGGAGCTGTTTTTT; cdr3_aa: CASSLDTPTNTGELFF
j_call: TRBJ2-3; clone_size: -; d_call: TRBD2; v_call: TRBV14; cdr3_nt: TGTGCCAGCAGCCAAGAGGGACTAACGCAGTATTTT; cdr3_aa: CASSQEGLTQYF
j_call: TRBJ2-5; clone_size: -; d_call: -; v_call: TRBV11-1; cdr3_nt: TGTGCCAGCAGCTTTGAAGTTTCCACGGAGACCCAGTACTTC; cdr3_aa: CASSFEVSTETQYF
j_call: TRBJ2-3; clone_size: -; d_call: -; v_call: TRBV6-5; cdr3_nt: TGTGCCAGCAGTTACGGGGGAACAGACCTCACAGATACGCAGTATTTT; cdr3_aa: CASSYGGTDLTDTQYF
j_call: TRBJ2-4; clone_size: few; d_call: TRBD2; v_call: TRBV27; cdr3_nt: TGTGCCAGCAGACGGAGGTGGGACCCTAGCGGGAGGGACATTCAGTACTTC; cdr3_aa: CASRRRWDPSGRDIQYF
j_call: TRBJ1-1; clone_size: few; d_call: -; v_call: TRBV12-3/TRBV12-4; cdr3_nt: TGTGCCAGCACGTCGGGGTTGGGTGAAGCTTTCTTT; cdr3_aa: CASTSGLGEAFF
j_call: TRBJ1-4; clone_size: few; d_call: -; v_call: TRBV5-1; cdr3_nt: TGCGCCAGCAGCTTGGGGAGCCCTAATGAAAAACTGTTTTTT; cdr3_aa: CASSLGSPNEKLFF
j_call: TRBJ2-7; clone_size: -; d_call: TRBD1; v_call: TRBV5-4; cdr3_nt: TGTGCCAGCAGCCCGGGACAGGGAGTATCGCAGTACTTC; cdr3_aa: CASSPGQGVSQYF
j_call: TRBJ2-7; clone_size: many; d_call: TRBD1; v_call: TRBV7-2; cdr3_nt: TGTGCCAGCAGCACACCACAGGGGGTTGGGGGCGAGCAGTACTTC; cdr3_aa: CASSTPQGVGGEQYF
j_call: TRBJ2-5; clone_size: few; d_call: TRBD2; v_call: TRBV29-1; cdr3_nt: TGCAGCGCAATAGCGGGAGGGAACCAAGAGACCCAGTACTTC; cdr3_aa: CSAIAGGNQETQYF
j_call: TRBJ2-3; clone_size: -; d_call: -; v_call: TRBV24-1; cdr3_nt: TGTGCCACCAGTGATTCTCGGGGTCCTGGCACAGATACGCAGTATTTT; cdr3_aa: CATSDSRGPGTDTQYF
j_call: TRBJ2-3; clone_size: few; d_call: TRBD1; v_call: TRBV4-2; cdr3_nt: TGTGCCAGCAGCCCGTACTCCGGGACAGATTCAGATACGCAGTATTTT; cdr3_aa: CASSPYSGTDSDTQYF
j_call: TRBJ2-2; clone_size: -; d_call: -; v_call: TRBV29-1; cdr3_nt: TGCAGCGTGAAACAGGGGAGGAACGGGGAGCTGTTTTTT; cdr3_aa: CSVKQGRNGELFF
j_call: TRBJ1-2; clone_size: -; d_call: -; v_call: TRBV5-1; cdr3_nt: TGCGCCAGCAGCCCGGCGACAATCTATGGCTACACCTTC; cdr3_aa: CASSPATIYGYTF
j_call: TRBJ2-2; clone_size: few; d_call: TRBD1; v_call: TRBV18; cdr3_nt: TGTGCCAGCTCACCCACAGGGGACACCGGGGAGCTGTTTTTT; cdr3_aa: CASSPTGDTGELFF
j_call: TRBJ1-4; clone_size: -; d_call: -; v_call: TRBV20-1; cdr3_nt: TGCAGTGCTTCACAGGGTTGGAGTGAAAAACTGTTTTTT; cdr3_aa: CSASQGWSEKLFF
j_call: TRBJ2-7; clone_size: few; d_call: -; v_call: TRBV6-5; cdr3_nt: TGTGCCAGCAGTCCCCTGGACCGAAACTACGAGCAGTACTTC; cdr3_aa: CASSPLDRNYEQYF
j_call: TRBJ1-1; clone_size: -; d_call: -; v_call: TRBV7-3; cdr3_nt: TGTGCCAGCAGCTTAACGCGTCAGGGTCCTGAAGCTTTCTTT; cdr3_aa: CASSLTRQGPEAFF
j_call: TRBJ2-1; clone_size: few; d_call: TRBD1; v_call: TRBV7-9; cdr3_nt: TGTGCCAGCAGCCCAAGGGGGCTAGATTACAATGAGCAGTTCTTC; cdr3_aa: CASSPRGLDYNEQFF
j_call: TRBJ2-3; clone_size: -; d_call: TRBD2; v_call: TRBV7-9; cdr3_nt: TGTGCCAGCGCTGAGGGACGCGGGGGACGAACGAGAACAGATACGCAGTATTTT; cdr3_aa: CASAEGRGGRTRTDTQYF
j_call: TRBJ2-5; clone_size: few; d_call: -; v_call: TRBV18; cdr3_nt: TGTGCCAGCTCACCACCGGGCGCAAGAGAGACCCAGTACTTC; cdr3_aa: CASSPPGARETQYF
j_call: TRBJ1-5; clone_size: -; d_call: -; v_call: TRBV6-1; cdr3_nt: TGTGCCAGCAGTGTTCAGGGGTATCAGCCCCAGCATTTT; cdr3_aa: CASSVQGYQPQHF
j_call: TRBJ2-1; clone_size: -; d_call: TRBD2; v_call: TRBV6-5; cdr3_nt: TGTGCCACTGTTAGCGGGGGGGCCTACAATGAGCAGTTCTTC; cdr3_aa: CATVSGGAYNEQFF
j_call: TRBJ2-7; clone_size: -; d_call: TRBD1; v_call: TRBV7-9; cdr3_nt: TGTGCCAGCAGCTCCACAGGACAGGGTTTCTACGAGCAGTACTTC; cdr3_aa: CASSSTGQGFYEQYF
j_call: TRBJ2-1; clone_size: few; d_call: TRBD1; v_call: TRBV12-3/TRBV12-4; cdr3_nt: TGTGCCAGCAGGGGGCAGGGGGCGCAAAATGAGCAGTTCTTC; cdr3_aa: CASRGQGAQNEQFF
j_call: TRBJ2-1; clone_size: few; d_call: TRBD2; v_call: TRBV5-4; cdr3_nt: TGTGCCAGCAGCCCCCAGGGGCGGGGGGTCAATGAGCAGTTCTTC; cdr3_aa: CASSPQGRGVNEQFF
j_call: TRBJ2-7; clone_size: many; d_call: TRBD2; v_call: TRBV20-1; cdr3_nt: TGCAGTGCTAGTCCAGGACTAGGTCGAGGCGAGCAGTACTTC; cdr3_aa: CSASPGLGRGEQYF
j_call: TRBJ1-2; clone_size: -; d_call: -; v_call: TRBV4-1; cdr3_nt: TGCGCCAGCAGCCAAGGTTTGGTACAGCCCTATGGCTACACCTTC; cdr3_aa: CASSQGLVQPYGYTF
j_call: TRBJ2-3; clone_size: few; d_call: -; v_call: TRBV7-9; cdr3_nt: TGTGCCAGCAGCTTCCTCGGGGCAGATACGCAGTATTTT; cdr3_aa: CASSFLGADTQYF
j_call: TRBJ2-3; clone_size: few; d_call: TRBD2; v_call: TRBV12-3/TRBV12-4; cdr3_nt: TGTGCCAGCAGTACCGATAGCGGGACTACGCAGTATTTT; cdr3_aa: CASSTDSGTTQYF
j_call: TRBJ2-1; clone_size: few; d_call: -; v_call: TRBV3-1; cdr3_nt: TGTGCCAGCAGCCAATGGGCCGGCGAGCAGTTCTTC; cdr3_aa: CASSQWAGEQFF
j_call: TRBJ2-7; clone_size: -; d_call: -; v_call: TRBV7-7; cdr3_nt: TGTGCTAGCATCTTGACCTCTGCGTTAGGGGTCTCCTACGAGCAGTACTTC; cdr3_aa: CASILTSALGVSYEQYF
j_call: TRBJ2-1; clone_size: many; d_call: TRBD1; v_call: TRBV5-1; cdr3_nt: TGCGCCAGCAGTAGGACAGGGGGGAGCTCCTACAATGAGCAGTTCTTC; cdr3_aa: CASSRTGGSSYNEQFF
j_call: TRBJ2-3; clone_size: -; d_call: TRBD2; v_call: TRBV24-1; cdr3_nt: TGTGCCACCAGTGATTCAGGACTAGCTGTATACACGCAGTATTTT; cdr3_aa: CATSDSGLAVYTQYF
j_call: TRBJ2-7; clone_size: many; d_call: -; v_call: TRBV7-9; cdr3_nt: TGTGCCAGCACCTCTGTTAGGCGGGCCTACGAGCAGTACTTC; cdr3_aa: CASTSVRRAYEQYF
j_call: TRBJ2-1; clone_size: -; d_call: -; v_call: TRBV12-3/TRBV12-4; cdr3_nt: TGTGCCAGCAGTTTAACGGACACGCAGTTCTTC; cdr3_aa: CASSLTDTQFF
j_call: TRBJ1-5; clone_size: -; d_call: TRBD1; v_call: TRBV5-1; cdr3_nt: TGCGCCAGCAGCCAATCGGGACAGGGGAATCAGCCCCAGCATTTT; cdr3_aa: CASSQSGQGNQPQHF
j_call: TRBJ2-7; clone_size: -; d_call: -; v_call: TRBV15; cdr3_nt: TGTGCCACCTCGGCCTGGCAGGCAGGTACCTACGAGCAGTACTTC; cdr3_aa: CATSAWQAGTYEQYF
j_call: TRBJ2-3; clone_size: -; d_call: TRBD1; v_call: TRBV18; cdr3_nt: TGTGCCAGCTCACTTACAGGGGCCACAGATACGCAGTATTTT; cdr3_aa: CASSLTGATDTQYF
j_call: TRBJ2-1; clone_size: -; d_call: -; v_call: TRBV20-1; cdr3_nt: TGCAGTGCTAGAGGTACAGGGCAACCCGGATACAATGAGCAGTTCTTC; cdr3_aa: CSARGTGQPGYNEQFF
j_call: TRBJ2-7; clone_size: -; d_call: -; v_call: TRBV2; cdr3_nt: TGTGCCAGCAGTACAGACTTCTACGAGCAGTACTTC; cdr3_aa: CASSTDFYEQYF